Below are 15 T cell receptor beta chains sequenced from a single sample in a study of CD8+CD57+ T cells in acquired aplastic anemia. Sequencing was done on patients that had shown CD8+CD57+ cell expansion by flow cytometry. Genomic DNA constituted the template upon which TCR beta VDJ and CDR3 profiling was performed. TCRdb recomputed calls from the reads with MiXCR, one row per CDR3 protein. Of under 200,000 distinct CDR3 sequences in the sample, about 48% were seen once. The sequenced material came from sorted CD4+, CD8+, or CD8+CD57+ T cells (not recorded which) from PBMCs. All receptors derive from a human donor with aplastic anemia.

The genes are TRBV6-1 and TRBJ2-1; 7 positions agree with TRBD1. CDR1 is MNHNS and CDR2 is SASEGT in the germline V gene. Trimming took 6 bases from V and 5 from J; bases not matched to a gene: 13. The CDR3 has 16 amino acids. DNA for the CDR3: TGTGCCAGCAGGAGGGGCTCGTCGACAGGGAACAATGAGCAGTTCTTC. This translates into CASRRGSSTGNNEQFF.

The chain links TRBV5-5 to TRBJ1-6; 8 bases align to TRBD1. In germline, CDR1 is SGHKS, CDR2 YYEKEE (reference sequence). This CDR3 contains 15 residues. V shed 4 bases and J 8 bases; nucleotides not matched to a gene: 8. This chain's CDR3 is CASSANRGSDSPLHF. In DNA form, the CDR3 reads TGTGCCAGCAGCGCGAACAGGGGGTCGGATTCACCCCTCCACTTT.

V usage is TRBV29-1 and J usage is TRBJ2-7; 8 bases agree with TRBD2. This CDR3 has 15 amino acids. Germline CDR1 SQVTM, CDR2 ANQGSEA. Trimming cost V 5 bases and J 1 base; bases outside gene matches: 10. CDR3 nucleotides: TGCAGCGTTACCAGGGGCGGGGGGTCGTCCTACGAGCAGTACTTC. The encoded protein is CSVTRGGGSSYEQYF.

This clonotype showed up many times. This chain uses TRBV11-2 with TRBJ2-1; 12 bases match TRBD2. V shed 2 bases, J shed 7 bases, and the junction held 3 bases outside the gene matches. CDR1 and CDR2 (germline): SGHAT, FQNNGV. The CDR3 covers 15 residues. The CDR3 bases are TGTGCCAGCAGCTTAAGGACTAGCGGGAAGAATGAGCAGTTCTTC. This gives the protein CASSLRTSGKNEQFF.

This chain links TRBV6-1 with TRBJ1-2, with D hard to call. Trimming took 7 bases from V and 2 from J, leaving 14 bases between them. This CDR3 is 14 amino acids long. Germline CDR1 MNHNS, CDR2 SASEGT. For the CDR3, the DNA is TGTGCCAGCACCCCTGGCACTCTCAACTATGGCTACACCTTC. Translating gives CASTPGTLNYGYTF.

This clonotype was seen many times. This CDR3 is CASSHLQGMNTEAFF. DNA for the CDR3: TGTGCCAGCAGTCATTTACAGGGAATGAACACTGAAGCTTTCTTT. The chain uses TRBV2 and TRBJ1-1; TRBD1 might be the D (6 bases). The CDR3 length is 15 residues. Per germline, CDR1 SNHLY and CDR2 FYNNEI. Trimming pared 5 bases from V and 0 bases from J, leaving 13 bases between.

This clonotype occurred a few times. The chain couples TRBV5-1 to TRBJ2-2, with TRBD1 matching 8 bases. Germline CDR1 reads SGHRS; CDR2 reads YFSETQ. J lost 5 bases, V lost 4 bases, and 7 bases had no gene match. This CDR3 region has 15 residues. Here the CDR3 reads CASSQRQGATGELFF. The CDR3 bases are TGCGCCAGCAGCCAGAGGCAGGGGGCAACCGGGGAGCTGTTTTTT.

This clonotype was recorded at least ten times. The V gene is TRBV6-1, the J gene TRBJ1-1, with 9 bases aligning to TRBD1. Germline assignment: CDR1 MNHNS and CDR2 SASEGT. Trimming at V came to 6 bases and at J to 4 bases, leaving 0 bases not matched to a gene. The CDR3 runs 12 residues. The CDR3 region is CASRTGGTEAFF. CDR3 coding DNA: TGTGCCAGCAGGACAGGGGGCACTGAAGCTTTCTTT.

This clonotype was recorded many times. V and J are TRBV5-5 and TRBJ1-1; D perhaps matches TRBD1 (5 bases). This CDR3 has 14 residues. Deletions cut 0 bases from V and 5 bases from J, with 11 bases between. CDR1 and CDR2 from the germline V gene are SGHKS and YYEKEE (reference sequence). CDR3 nucleotide sequence: TGTGCCAGCAGCTTGGACCCAGGGAGTACTGAAGCTTTCTTT. Its translation is CASSLDPGSTEAFF.

V usage is TRBV29-1 and J usage is TRBJ2-7; D remains ambiguous. V was cut by 6 bases and J by 2 bases, with 20 bases left in between. The germline V gene has CDR1 SQVTM and CDR2 ANQGSEA. The CDR3 contains 15 residues. CDR3 DNA sequence: TGCAGCGTAAGCCCTTCAGGCCGTGTGGCCTACGAGCAGTACTTC. This encodes CSVSPSGRVAYEQYF.

V is TRBV7-3 and J is TRBJ2-6; a weak D match, TRBD1 (6 bases). Trimming removed 1 base from V and 0 bases from J, with 13 bases in between. CDR3 length: 18 residues. Germline-derived CDR1 and CDR2 are SGHTA and FQGTGA. The CDR3 nucleotides are TGTGCCAGCAGCTTAAGGGGGACACTCGTCTCTGGGGCCAACGTCCTGACTTTC. This encodes CASSLRGTLVSGANVLTF.

The V and J genes are TRBV20-1 and TRBJ2-6; D is ambiguous. This CDR3 region has 12 residues. Trimming cost V 3 bases and J 4 bases, with 4 bases left between them. The germline V gene has CDR1 DFQATT and CDR2 SNEGSKA (reference sequence). The CDR3 region has the DNA TGCAGTGCTAGGGAGGGGGCCAACGTCCTGACTTTC. It is translated as CSAREGANVLTF.

This clonotype was recorded many times. This sequence joins TRBV6-1 and TRBJ2-7; a possible D gene is TRBD1 (5 bases). Between the trimmed V and J ends, which lost 6 bases and 6 bases, there was a span of 9 bases. Germline V gene data show CDR1 as MNHNS and CDR2 as SASEGT. The CDR3 is 11 residues long. In DNA form, the CDR3 reads TGTGCCAGCAGGACAGACCCCGAGCAGTACTTC. Translating gives CASRTDPEQYF.

This chain uses TRBV6-1 with TRBJ2-7, with 7 bases lining up with TRBD2. The CDR3 is 13 residues long. Germline V gene data show CDR1 as MNHNS and CDR2 as SASEGT. Losses at the gene ends were 8 bases for V and 7 bases for J; bases not matched to a gene: 11. CDR3 loop: CASWTRGVREQYF. CDR3 nucleotide sequence: TGTGCCAGCTGGACTAGGGGCGTTCGGGAGCAGTACTTC.

Worth noting for this clonotype: Germline is not matched at one junction end, which may reflect a read error. The rearrangement joins TRBV4-2 to TRBJ1-2; 8 bases agree with TRBD1. Germline CDR1 and CDR2: LGHNA and YNFKEQ. The CDR3 extends over 19 amino acids. The CDR3 region is CASSQRGTGWTGKDYGYAF. CDR3 sequence (DNA): TGTGCCAGCAGCCAACGGGGGACGGGGTGGACAGGGAAGGACTATGGCTACGCCTTC.